The 18 T cell receptor beta chains reported below all come from one sample, sequenced in a study of neurological immune-mediated disorders. One entry per CDR3 protein, called by TCRdb with MiXCR from the 5' RACE reads. The profile shows about 80,000 distinct CDR3 sequences, around 9.9% of them singletons. The specimen was PBMCs. The receptors were gathered from a man in his fifties in good health.

This clonotype was picked up a small number of times. The chain uses TRBV28 and TRBJ2-3, with D maybe TRBD2 (6 bases). V shed 7 bases and J shed 2 bases, with 19 bases lying between them. The germline gives CDR1 MDHEN, CDR2 SYDVKM. This CDR3 contains 16 residues. This CDR3 is CASTQVMGLTTDTQYF. The CDR3 DNA is TGTGCCAGCACCCAGGTTATGGGACTCACCACAGATACGCAGTATTTT.

This clonotype was counted ten times or more. The chain employs TRBV27 and TRBJ1-5; no clear D. With 1 base removed from V and 0 bases from J, the gap between germline ends came to 7 bases. The CDR3 consists of 15 residues. Germline CDR1 and CDR2: MNHEY and SMNVEV (reference sequence). The CDR3 here is CASSLYGVSNQPQHF. The CDR3 nucleotides read TGTGCCAGCAGTTTATACGGGGTTAGCAATCAGCCCCAGCATTTT.

This clonotype was counted ten times or more. The V and J genes are TRBV7-2 and TRBJ2-5, with D possibly matching TRBD2 (7 bases). The CDR3 extends over 14 amino acids. Looked up from germline, CDR1 is SGHTA and CDR2 is FQGNSA. V was trimmed by 1 base and J by 4 bases, leaving 10 bases between them. The CDR3 spells CASSLVGGPETQYF. The CDR3 nucleotides read TGTGCCAGCAGCTTAGTGGGGGGGCCAGAGACCCAGTACTTC.

The genes are TRBV12-3 or TRBV12-4 and TRBJ2-7, with 8 bases matching TRBD1. CDR3 size: 13 residues. V shed 6 bases, J shed 7 bases, and the junction held 8 bases outside the gene matches. The CDR3 sequence: CASSPRGQREQYF. CDR3 DNA sequence: TGTGCCAGCAGCCCCAGGGGGCAAAGGGAGCAGTACTTC.

Many counts were recorded for this clonotype. This chain uses TRBV24-1 with TRBJ2-7, with 9 bases lining up with TRBD1. Germline V gene sequence: CDR1 KGHDR, CDR2 SFDVKD. The CDR3 has 14 residues. V dropped 5 bases and J dropped 5; count of bases not matched to a gene: 6. For the CDR3, the DNA is TGTGCCACCAGTGGCATGGGACAGGGAGACGAGCAGTACTTC. Its translation: CATSGMGQGDEQYF.

In this sample, this clonotype turned up many times. CDR3 sequence: CASSGQGTNEKLFF. CDR3 nucleotide sequence: TGTGCCAGCAGCGGACAGGGAACTAATGAAAAACTGTTTTTT. The chain links TRBV27 to TRBJ1-4; 8 bases agree with TRBD1. Per germline, CDR1 MNHEY and CDR2 SMNVEV (reference sequence). V lost 6 bases and J lost 1; bases outside the gene matches: 1. The CDR3 extends over 14 amino acids.

In its sample, this clonotype was seen many times. The chain's CDR3 is CSARERKREDYNYGYTF. CDR3 DNA sequence: TGCAGTGCTAGAGAGAGGAAGCGGGAAGATTATAACTATGGCTACACCTTC. J is TRBJ1-2 and V is TRBV20-1, with D hard to call. V was clipped by 0 bases and J by 1 base, with 18 bases between them. From germline, CDR1 is DFQATT and CDR2 SNEGSKA (reference sequence). The CDR3 extends over 17 amino acids.

Many counts were recorded for this clonotype. The gene calls are TRBV10-3 and TRBJ2-3; 12 bases are shared with TRBD2. The V gene's germline CDR1 is ENHRY and CDR2 SYGVKD. Germline trimming cut 8 bases from V and 3 bases from J; bases unmatched to any gene: 12. The CDR3 is 17 residues long. Here the CDR3 reads CAIGQPSGGGPTDTQYF. The CDR3 nucleotides are TGTGCCATCGGACAACCTAGCGGGGGGGGGCCAACAGATACGCAGTATTTT.

The sample holds many counts of this clonotype. The rearrangement links TRBV28 to TRBJ1-2; a weak D match, TRBD1 (6 bases). Between the trimmed V and J ends, which lost 5 bases and 4 bases, there was a span of 14 bases. Germline V gene data show CDR1 as MDHEN and CDR2 as SYDVKM. CDR3 size: 14 residues. CDR3 nucleotides: TGTGCCAGCAGTGGACCAGGGGCTCTCTATGGCTACACCTTC. It specifies CASSGPGALYGYTF.

This clonotype was observed many times. The chain employs TRBV28 and TRBJ2-6; unclear D gene. Deletions cut 2 bases from V and 0 bases from J, with 8 bases between. Germline V gives CDR1 MDHEN, CDR2 SYDVKM. The CDR3 is 16 residues long. The CDR3 bases are TGTGCCAGCAGTTTAAACCTCGACTCTGGGGCCAACGTCCTGACTTTC. Residues: CASSLNLDSGANVLTF.

The chain combines TRBV5-1 with TRBJ1-6; unclear D gene. This CDR3 spans 16 amino acids. Trimming left V 0 bases short and J 0 bases short, with 7 bases between. The germline gives CDR1 SGHRS, CDR2 YFSETQ. CDR3 sequence (DNA): TGCGCCAGCAGCTTGGCACCGAGCTCCTATAATTCACCCCTCCACTTT. This encodes CASSLAPSSYNSPLHF.

This clonotype was seen only a few times. The gene calls are TRBV7-6 and TRBJ2-1; D may be TRBD2 (6 bases). The germline CDR1 and CDR2 sequences are SGHVS and FNYEAQ. V was cut by 2 bases and J by 1 base, with 15 bases left in between. There are 17 residues in the CDR3. The CDR3 is CASSLYTWGVSYNEQFF. CDR3 nucleotides: TGTGCCAGCAGCTTATACACCTGGGGGGTTTCCTACAATGAGCAGTTCTTC.

This clonotype has a count of ten or more. The chain is built from TRBV6-1 and TRBJ2-5, with 7 bases that match TRBD2. J lost 5 bases, V lost 3 bases, and 6 bases had no gene match. The germline V gene encodes CDR1 MNHNS and CDR2 SASEGT. There are 14 residues in the CDR3. Here the CDR3 reads CASSDSGPKETQYF. CDR3 DNA: TGTGCCAGCAGTGATAGCGGGCCCAAGGAGACCCAGTACTTC.

In the case of this clonotype: One base away lies a much larger clone, so this may be a sequencing read error. This chain uses TRBV10-3 with TRBJ2-3, with 11 bases aligning to TRBD1. The ends lost 3 bases at V and 4 bases at J; junction bases unmatched: 6. CDR3 length: 16 residues. Germline lookup yields CDR1 ENHRY and CDR2 SYGVKD. The chain's CDR3 is CAISDRDRGSPDTQYF. In DNA form, the CDR3 reads TGTGCCATCAGTGACCGGGACAGGGGGTCCCCAGATACGCAGTATTTT.

In its sample, this clonotype was seen many times. The chain links TRBV7-6 to TRBJ2-1, with 10 positions matching TRBD2. From germline, CDR1 is SGHVS and CDR2 FNYEAQ. This CDR3 has 16 residues. Losses at the gene ends were 2 bases for V and 6 bases for J; bases not matched to a gene: 7. In DNA, the CDR3 is TGTGCCAGCAGCTTAAGTAGCGGGAGGAGGGGCAATGAGCAGTTCTTC. It yields the protein CASSLSSGRRGNEQFF. Filled out from reference TRBV7-6 and TRBJ2-1, the complete variable domain reads GAGVSQSPRYKVTKRGQDVALRCDPISGHVSLYWYRQALGQGPEFLTYFNYEAQQDKSGLPNDRFSAERPEGSISTLTIQRTEQRDSAMYRCASSLSSGRRGNEQFFGPGTRLTVL.

V and J are TRBV5-1 and TRBJ2-4, with D perhaps being TRBD1 or TRBD2 (5 bases each). The ends were cut back, 2 bases at V and 6 bases at J, with 12 bases in the middle. The CDR3 extends over 14 amino acids. Germline CDR1 reads SGHRS; CDR2 reads YFSETQ. The CDR3 coding sequence is TGCGCCAGCAGCTTTTCGGGGCGCGGAAACATTCAGTACTTC. Protein product: CASSFSGRGNIQYF.

This clonotype was found many times. The V and J genes are TRBV7-6 and TRBJ2-3; the match to TRBD2 covers 7 bases. CDR1 and CDR2 from the germline V gene are SGHVS and FNYEAQ. With V trimmed by 1 base and J by 3 bases, 10 bases remained unmatched. CDR3 size: 17 residues. CDR3 sequence (DNA): TGTGCCAGCAGCTTAGTCGATGCGCGGGAGCGTACAGATACGCAGTATTTT. Encoded protein: CASSLVDARERTDTQYF.

In its sample, this clonotype was seen many times. The chain couples TRBV5-1 to TRBJ2-3; D possibly corresponds to TRBD1 (6 bases). Deletions cut 1 base from V and 2 bases from J, with 14 bases between. In germline, CDR1 is SGHRS, CDR2 YFSETQ. CDR3 length equals 16 residues. The CDR3 region has the DNA TGCGCCAGCAGCTTGTCCCCTGGACAGACCACAGATACGCAGTATTTT. Its protein is CASSLSPGQTTDTQYF.